This T cell receptor beta chain is drawn from a study of blood T cell repertoires in COVID-19 (dated by TCRdb to 2020 to 2022). Concerning the study at large: The collaborator samples originated in the United States, Italy and Spain and spanned the acute and convalescent phases of COVID-19. Sample metadata almost always included a de-identified subject ID, COVID-19 status, age in years and sex. The dataset comprised deeply sampled blood TCRbeta repertoires from subjects exposed to, actively infected with, or recovered from COVID-19. The material from the prospective study consisted of cDNA or gDNA derived from T cells, B-cell-depleted T cells, or PBMCs. Samples came from the ongoing ImmuneRACE study (first 160 participants) plus 1,254 subjects from 6 global collaborators. HLA class I and class II types, where available, came from metadata supplied by the sample provider rather than from assay-based typing. The repertoires were released in a freely available public database intended as a resource for research on the immune response to SARS-CoV-2. General conclusions and limits of the study: How much clinical and demographic metadata was included differed by source and by participant, and the metadata was provided uncurated.

Participants in the prospective study were enrolled through a virtual design, were aged about 18 to 100 years, and lived in 24 United States geographic areas. In the prospective study, cohorts were assigned on the basis of participant-reported clinical history obtained from a screening survey and a study questionnaire. Exposed participants were defined as having been in contact with someone with a PCR-confirmed or clinician-diagnosed COVID-19 case within 2 weeks of study entry. Each participant in the prospective study had whole blood, serum and a nasopharyngeal or oropharyngeal swab collected by mobile phlebotomists. Over a roughly 2-month period, participants in the prospective study had the option of providing additional blood draws and questionnaires. Prospective study blood samples were shipped either frozen or at room temperature before DNA extraction. TCRbeta CDR3 regions were amplified from genomic DNA by means of the immunoSEQ Assay, a bias-controlled multiplex PCR. The study's processing was this. Nucleated cell counts per sample were estimated from amplification of reference gene primers within the assay. To quantify the absolute abundance of each unique TCRbeta CDR3 rearrangement, sequence reads were collapsed and filtered. For each sample, productive Simpson clonality was calculated as the square root of Simpson's diversity index over productive rearrangements. Imported from immuneACCESS, the table was reduced by TCRdb to in-frame sequences with V and J called. These copies leave out some clones; in studies compared against another copy, an unresolved V gene accounts for under half, and the cause of the remainder is not known. Clone size and V and J calls were adopted from that table, with D and trimming inferred from the DNA. For this sample the table gives about 270,000 clones, of which around 93% were detected only once. In total, the top ten clones hold approximately 3% of the sample.

As concerns this clone: It lacks a known antigen. Base qualities are not at hand, and no much larger clone is one base apart.

From the germline V gene, CDR1 is SGDLS and CDR2 is YYNGEE. Reading from cysteine to phenylalanine, the CDR3 counts 15 amino acids. CDR3 DNA only is kept here, 45 bases in frame from base 1. The trim is 4 bases for V and 2 bases for J, with a gap of 14 bases between the germline ends. The TCR comes from a man between 40 and 49 years old who had been exposed to COVID-19. Source material: PBMCs or T cells enriched from blood (not recorded which). The chain employs TRBV9 and TRBJ2-3, and TRBD2 may be the D gene, going by 6 matching bases. The sequenced DNA: TGTGCCAGCAGCTACGGGGGACTCAACACAGATACGCAGTATTTT. Translated, this gives CASSYGGLNTDTQYF. The full variable domain, with segments outside the CDR3 supplied by the reference TRBV9 and TRBJ2-3 proteins, appears as DSGVTQTPKHLITATGQRVTLRCSPRSGDLSVYWYQQSLDQGLQFLIQYYNGEERAKGNILERFSAQQFPDLHSELNLSSLELGDSALYFCASSYGGLNTDTQYFGPGTRLTVL.